This TCR beta chain is from a study of cytomegalovirus exposure and HLA in healthy donors. Whole-study results and caveats: There were a few CMV-associated chains whose specificity for CMV antigens was confirmed in vitro. In a later analysis, V- and J-gene trimming of beta chains associated with a DCLRE1C missense variant, replicated independently.

Primers included in the PCR were 60 Vbeta and 13 Jbeta primers. TCRdb's table, derived via immunoSEQ multiplex PCR, lists solely in-frame clones and lacks some. In the table there are 140,000 or so clones, roughly 66% of which are singletons. With respect to this clone: The antigen is not known. The junction shows a germline mismatch at one end, possibly a read error. Other DNA sequences in the sample encode the same CDR3.

This CDR3 has 15 amino acids. Per germline, CDR1 MNHEY and CDR2 SMNVEV (reference sequence). The specimen was PBMCs. The source is a woman aged 60 to 75 in good health and CMV-seronegative. The V and J genes are TRBV27 and TRBJ1-2; D might be TRBD1 (5 bases). The CDR3 bases are TGTGCCAGCAGTTCAATGCAGGGTGCCAACTACGGCTACACCTTC. Protein product: CASSSMQGANYGYTF.